What follows describes a single TCR beta chain. This record comes from a study of cytomegalovirus exposure and HLA in healthy donors. The CDR3 is 14 amino acids. CDR1 is LGHNA and CDR2 is YNFKEQ in the germline V gene. Use of 60 Vbeta and 13 Jbeta primers characterized the PCR. The method was immunoSEQ multiplex PCR; TCRdb's version includes in-frame clones alone and lacks a portion of them. The listing contains some 130,000 clones. The chain uses TRBV4-2 and TRBJ2-5; D gene ambiguous. TRBJ2-7 explains the end of the DNA better; the J call may be wrong. This clonotype was obtained from a woman aged 40 to 49 in good health and CMV-seropositive. The sequenced material came from PBMCs. The CDR3 region is CASSQDTVSYEQYF. The CDR3 DNA follows: TGTGCCAGCAGCCAAGATACGGTTTCCTACGAGCAGTACTTC.